The rows below give T cell receptor beta chains drawn from one sample of a study of T cells in Graves' hyperthyroidism and ophthalmopathy. TCRdb itself ran the multiplex PCR reads through MiXCR, one entry per CDR3 protein. The sample yields some 400,000 distinct CDR3 sequences, 15% to 20% seen once. The specimen was blood. Every receptor here comes from a woman aged 18-30 years with Graves' hyperthyroidism. The CDR3 runs from the conserved cysteine through the conserved F or W. D genes are given only for firm matches. The listing skips clone size in some rows; elsewhere it reads once, few, many or a size class.

clone_size d_call j_call v_call cdr3_aa cdr3_nt
many . TRBJ1-2 TRBV27 CASSDGNYGYTF TGTGCCAGCAGCGACGGGAACTATGGCTACACCTTC
many . TRBJ1-5 TRBV5-1 CASREGPERQPQHF TGCGCCAGCAGAGAGGGTCCTGAGAGGCAGCCCCAGCATTTT
many . TRBJ1-1 TRBV6-1 CASSEYRDSEAFF TGTGCCAGCAGTGAATACAGGGATTCTGAAGCTTTCTTT
many TRBD2 TRBJ2-5 TRBV5-1 CASSLGTSGQETQYF TGCGCCAGCAGCCTCGGGACTAGCGGCCAAGAGACCCAGTACTTC
. . TRBJ2-4 TRBV10-3 CAISDPALDIQYF TGTGCCATCAGTGACCCCGCGTTGGACATTCAGTACTTC
many . TRBJ2-2 TRBV24-1 CATSERYTGELFF TGTGCCACCAGTGAGCGGTACACCGGGGAGCTGTTTTTT
. . TRBJ2-2 TRBV10-3 CAVSETAGELFF TGTGCCGTCAGTGAGACAGCCGGGGAGCTGTTTTTT
. . TRBJ1-6 TRBV5-1 CATSPGPGSPLHF TGCGCCACCTCCCCAGGGCCGGGTTCACCCCTCCACTTT
. . TRBJ1-4 TRBV25-1 CASSEWGRGQRNEKLFF TGTGCCAGCAGTGAATGGGGTCGCGGACAGCGAAATGAAAAACTGTTTTTT
. TRBD1 TRBJ1-2 TRBV4-1 CASSQPGQGALGYTF TGCGCCAGCAGCCAACCGGGACAGGGGGCTTTGGGCTACACCTTC
. TRBD1 TRBJ1-2 TRBV6-7 CASSIPPRGTDYGYTF TGTGCCAGCAGCATCCCCCCCCGCGGGACAGACTATGGCTACACCTTC
many . TRBJ2-7 TRBV6-1 CASSEQTGKYEQYF TGTGCCAGCAGTGAACAAACAGGGAAATACGAGCAGTACTTC
. . TRBJ1-2 TRBV6-2/TRBV6-3 CASSYLGGRNGYTF TGTGCCAGCAGTTATCTTGGGGGGCGCAATGGCTACACCTTC
. . TRBJ1-2 TRBV7-2 CASSFRTDEGYTF TGTGCCAGCAGCTTTCGGACGGATGAAGGCTACACCTTC
many . TRBJ2-2 TRBV7-2 CASSTPRGNTGELFF TGTGCCAGCAGCACCCCCCGGGGGAACACCGGGGAGCTGTTTTTT
many TRBD1 TRBJ2-7 TRBV27 CASRVPGQGPYEQYF TGTGCCAGCAGGGTCCCGGGACAGGGCCCCTACGAGCAGTACTTC
many TRBD2 TRBJ2-5 TRBV2 CASARRSGGQETQYF TGTGCCAGCGCCAGAAGGAGCGGGGGCCAAGAGACCCAGTACTTC
many . TRBJ2-7 TRBV2 CASSAEGDSSYEQYF TGTGCCAGCAGTGCGGAGGGGGACAGCTCCTACGAGCAGTACTTC
many . TRBJ1-1 TRBV28 CASSYPWGKNTEAFF TGTGCCAGCAGTTACCCCTGGGGGAAGAACACTGAAGCTTTCTTT
many . TRBJ2-6 TRBV12-5 CASGSSGANVLTF TGTGCTAGTGGTAGCTCTGGGGCCAACGTCCTGACTTTC
. . TRBJ1-1 TRBV6-5 CASSYSPPGTEAFF TGTGCCAGCAGTTACTCTCCCCCGGGCACTGAAGCTTTCTTT
many . TRBJ1-2 TRBV30 CAWRSLPNYGYTF TGTGCCTGGAGGAGTCTTCCCAACTATGGCTACACCTTC
many . TRBJ2-7 TRBV5-4 CASSVRLRRGQGNEQYF TGTGCCAGCAGCGTGAGATTGAGGAGGGGGCAAGGCAACGAGCAGTACTTC
few . TRBJ1-6 TRBV9 CASSASGKPPLHF TGTGCCAGCAGCGCCTCAGGGAAACCACCCCTCCACTTT
many . TRBJ1-1 TRBV18 CASSPGEILNTEAFF TGTGCCAGCTCACCAGGGGAGATTCTGAACACTGAAGCTTTCTTT
many . TRBJ1-1 TRBV20-1 CSASSQGFTEAFF TGCAGTGCTTCCAGCCAAGGGTTCACTGAAGCTTTCTTT
many TRBD1 TRBJ1-5 TRBV7-9 CASAGGSARNQPQHF TGTGCCAGCGCAGGGGGTTCAGCGCGCAATCAGCCCCAGCATTTT
many . TRBJ1-5 TRBV3-1 CASSQDRHQPQHF TGTGCCAGCAGCCAAGATAGGCATCAGCCCCAGCATTTT
many . TRBJ1-1 TRBV4-1 CASSQGTPEAFF TGCGCCAGCAGCCAAGGGACCCCTGAAGCTTTCTTT
many . TRBJ1-1 TRBV5-1 CASRDTPNTEAFF TGCGCCAGCAGGGACACCCCGAACACTGAAGCTTTCTTT
. TRBD1 TRBJ1-1 TRBV27 CASTQGQGGTEAFF TGTGCCAGCACCCAGGGACAGGGTGGCACTGAAGCTTTCTTT
many TRBD2 TRBJ2-2 TRBV6-1 CASSEPGGRVPGELFF TGTGCCAGCAGTGAACCGGGGGGGAGAGTCCCCGGGGAGCTGTTTTTT
many TRBD1 TRBJ2-5 TRBV12-3/TRBV12-4 CASSLRDRGRAQETQYF TGTGCCAGCAGTTTAAGGGACAGGGGGCGCGCCCAAGAGACCCAGTACTTC
. . TRBJ2-5 TRBV11-2 CASSPGWTQYF TGTGCCAGCAGCCCCGGCTGGACCCAGTACTTC
. . TRBJ2-7 TRBV6-2/TRBV6-3 CASMEGGQPSEQYF TGTGCCAGCATGGAGGGGGGGCAACCCTCCGAGCAGTACTTC
. . TRBJ1-2 TRBV16 CASSQNSQPYGYTF TGTGCCAGCAGCCAAAATTCCCAGCCTTATGGCTACACCTTC
many TRBD1 TRBJ1-1 TRBV19 CASSPGQRESEAFF TGTGCCAGTAGTCCGGGACAGAGGGAAAGTGAAGCTTTCTTT
many TRBD1 TRBJ1-6 TRBV27 CASSDRATYNSPLHF TGTGCCAGCAGCGACAGGGCAACCTATAATTCACCCCTCCACTTT
many . TRBJ2-4 TRBV20-1 CSARGDAFGIQYF TGCAGTGCCCGAGGGGACGCGTTTGGGATTCAGTACTTC
. . TRBJ1-1 TRBV4-1 CASSQVGTFGEAFF TGCGCCAGCAGCCAAGTAGGGACCTTCGGTGAAGCTTTCTTT
. TRBD1 TRBJ1-1 TRBV12-3/TRBV12-4 CASSPTGQDTEAFF TGTGCCAGCAGCCCGACAGGGCAGGACACTGAAGCTTTCTTT
. . TRBJ1-2 TRBV4-1 CASSQPTRDILYGYTF TGCGCCAGCAGCCAACCAACCCGGGACATCCTCTATGGCTACACCTTC